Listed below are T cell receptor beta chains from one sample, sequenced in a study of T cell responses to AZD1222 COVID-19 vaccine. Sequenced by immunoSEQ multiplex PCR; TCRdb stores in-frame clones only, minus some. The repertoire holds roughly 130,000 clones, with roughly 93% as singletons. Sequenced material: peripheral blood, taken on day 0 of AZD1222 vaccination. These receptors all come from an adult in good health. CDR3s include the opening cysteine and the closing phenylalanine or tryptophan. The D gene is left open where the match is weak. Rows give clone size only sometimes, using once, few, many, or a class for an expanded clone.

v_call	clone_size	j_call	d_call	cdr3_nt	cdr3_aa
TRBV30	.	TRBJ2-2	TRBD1	TGTGCCTGGCGGACACCGGGACAGGGGACCGGGGAGCTGTTTTTT	CAWRTPGQGTGELFF
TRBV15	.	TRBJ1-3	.	TGTGCCACCAGCAATCTCAGGGGTAGTGGAAACACCATATATTTT	CATSNLRGSGNTIYF
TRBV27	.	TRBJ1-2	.	TGTGCCAGCAGTTTACGGGGTTGGGGGTTCGATGGCTACACCTTC	CASSLRGWGFDGYTF
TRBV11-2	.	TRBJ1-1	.	TGTGCCAGCAGCCAAGGGGTGGGGGCAGAAGCTTTCTTT	CASSQGVGAEAFF
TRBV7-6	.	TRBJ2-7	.	TGTGCCAGCAGCTCGCATGGGTGGATATCCTACGAGCAGTACTTC	CASSSHGWISYEQYF
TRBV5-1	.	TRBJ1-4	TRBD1	TGCGCCAGCAGACAGGGGGCTAATGAAAAACTGTTTTTT	CASRQGANEKLFF
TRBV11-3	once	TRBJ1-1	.	TGTGCCAGCAGCTTAGGACTACAAGGGACTGAAGCTTTCTTT	CASSLGLQGTEAFF
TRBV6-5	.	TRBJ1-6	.	TGTGCCAGCAGTTACTCGAGACAGAGGGGATTCACCCTCCACTTT	CASSYSRQRGFTLHF
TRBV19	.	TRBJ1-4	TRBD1	TGTGCCAGTAGTTCGCGACAGGGAGGACTAGGTGAAAAACTGTTTTTT	CASSSRQGGLGEKLFF
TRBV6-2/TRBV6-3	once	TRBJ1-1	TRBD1	TGTGCCAGCAGCAACCGACAGGGGGCTTATAATGAAGCTTTCTTT	CASSNRQGAYNEAFF
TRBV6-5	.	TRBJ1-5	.	TGTGCCAGCTTAGAGACCACTCTAGGAAATCAGCCCCAGCATTTT	CASLETTLGNQPQHF
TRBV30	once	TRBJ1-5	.	TGTGCCTGGAGTCAACAGGGAAATCAGCCCCAGCATTTT	CAWSQQGNQPQHF
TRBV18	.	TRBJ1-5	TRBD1	TGTGCCAGCTCACCTGACAGGGGAGGACAGCCCCAGCATTTT	CASSPDRGGQPQHF
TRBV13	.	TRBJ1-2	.	TGTGCCAGCAGCTTACAGGGTAATCGGTCTTACTATGGCTACACCTTC	CASSLQGNRSYYGYTF
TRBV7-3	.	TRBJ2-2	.	TGTGCCAGCAGCACAAGGACACCTCCCGGGGAGCTGTTTTTT	CASSTRTPPGELFF
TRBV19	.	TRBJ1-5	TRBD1	TGTGCCAGTAGAGATACCGGGACAGGGGGCTATCAGCCCCAGCATTTT	CASRDTGTGGYQPQHF
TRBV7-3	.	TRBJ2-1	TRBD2	TGTGCCAGCAGCCCGGGACTAGCGGGAGAGGATGAGCAGTTCTTC	CASSPGLAGEDEQFF
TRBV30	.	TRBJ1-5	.	TGTGCCTGGAGTGTAGGGGGGGGACCCTTTTATAGCAATCAGCCCCAGCATTTT	CAWSVGGGPFYSNQPQHF
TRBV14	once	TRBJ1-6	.	TGTGCCAGCAGCCAAGGATCCAGAGCGAATTCACCCCTCCACTTT	CASSQGSRANSPLHF
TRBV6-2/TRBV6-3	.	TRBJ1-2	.	TGTGCCAGCAGTTACTCATGGGGGAACTATGGCTACACCTTC	CASSYSWGNYGYTF
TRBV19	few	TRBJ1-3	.	TGTGCCAGTAGTTTGGGCTCTGGAAACACCATATATTTT	CASSLGSGNTIYF
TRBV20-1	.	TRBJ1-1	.	TGCAGTGCCCCCCGGCCGGGGGAAGCTTTCTTT	CSAPRPGEAFF
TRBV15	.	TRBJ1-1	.	TGTGCCACCAGCAGCCCCCCCCTCGCCACAGGTAGTTGGGCTTTCTTT	CATSSPPLATGSWAFF
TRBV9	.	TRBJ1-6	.	TGTGCCAGCAGCCCCCCCGGGACATCCCGGTCACCCCTCCACTTT	CASSPPGTSRSPLHF
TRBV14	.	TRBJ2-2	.	TGTGCCAGCAGCCAAGATATACCCGGACACTTCGGGACCGGGGAGCTGTTTTTT	CASSQDIPGHFGTGELFF
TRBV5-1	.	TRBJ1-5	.	TGCGCCAGCAGCTTGGGAGAAAATCAGCCCCAGCATTTT	CASSLGENQPQHF
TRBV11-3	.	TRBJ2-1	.	TGTGCCAGCAGCTTATTTCCGCCCTCTGCCCAATCTGAGCAGTTCTTC	CASSLFPPSAQSEQFF
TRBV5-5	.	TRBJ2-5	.	TGTGCCAGCAGCTCCTGGGCCCAAGAGACCCAGTACTTC	CASSSWAQETQYF
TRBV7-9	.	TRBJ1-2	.	TGTGCCAGCAGCTTAGGTGCGGGACCGCCCTATGGCTACACCTTC	CASSLGAGPPYGYTF
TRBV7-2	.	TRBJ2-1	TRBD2	TGTGCCAGCAGCCCTCCAGGCGGGGGAAACCTCTACAATGAGCAGTTCTTC	CASSPPGGGNLYNEQFF
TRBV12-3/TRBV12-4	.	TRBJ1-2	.	TGTGCCAGCGTTCGTGTGGGAACGTATGGCTACACCTTC	CASVRVGTYGYTF
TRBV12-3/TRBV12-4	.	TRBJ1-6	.	TGTGCCAGCAGAGTGGGGGTAGATTCACCCCTCCACTTT	CASRVGVDSPLHF
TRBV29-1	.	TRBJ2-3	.	TGCAGCGTTGAACCGGGGGCAGGAGATACGCAGTATTTT	CSVEPGAGDTQYF
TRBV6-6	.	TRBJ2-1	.	TGTGCCAGCACCCCAAGCTCCTACAATGAGCAGTTCTTC	CASTPSSYNEQFF
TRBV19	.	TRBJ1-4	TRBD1	TGTGCCAGTAGGCGATCCACAGGGGACCATGAAAAACTGTTTTTT	CASRRSTGDHEKLFF
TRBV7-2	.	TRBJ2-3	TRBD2	TGTGCCAGCAGCCCGACTAGCCACACAGATACGCAGTATTTT	CASSPTSHTDTQYF
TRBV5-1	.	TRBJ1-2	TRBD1	TGCGCCAGCATCCCTGGGGGGACAGATGACTATGGCTACACCTTC	CASIPGGTDDYGYTF
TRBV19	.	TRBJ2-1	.	TGTGCCAGTAGTATTAGTGTAAACCCTTGGGATGAGCAGTTCTTC	CASSISVNPWDEQFF
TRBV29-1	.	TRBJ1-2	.	TGCAGCGTTGGGGGGTTAGGGGATTTGCATGGCTACACCTTC	CSVGGLGDLHGYTF
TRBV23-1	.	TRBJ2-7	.	TGCGCCAGCAGTCAATGTAGGGGGTCTCGTTACGAGCAGTACTTC	CASSQCRGSRYEQYF
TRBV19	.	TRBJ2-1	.	TGTGCCAGTAGTCAAAAAGTATACTCCTACAATGAGCAGTTCTTC	CASSQKVYSYNEQFF
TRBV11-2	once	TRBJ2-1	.	TGTGCCAGCAGCTTAGAGGCGGTCGTAGGCTCGAATGAGCAGTTCTTC	CASSLEAVVGSNEQFF
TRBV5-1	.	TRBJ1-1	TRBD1	TGCGCCAGCACCCCCCGACAGGGGGGGAACACTGAAGCTTTCTTT	CASTPRQGGNTEAFF
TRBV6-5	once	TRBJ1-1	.	TGTGCCAGCAGTTACACAGGCGTCACTGAAGCTTTCTTT	CASSYTGVTEAFF
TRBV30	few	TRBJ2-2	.	TGTGCCTGGAGTGTGAGCGTGGCCGGGGAGCTGTTTTTT	CAWSVSVAGELFF
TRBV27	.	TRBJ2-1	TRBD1	TGTGCCAGCAGTCCCTCCGGGACAGGGGTCGCCAGCTCCTACAATGAGCAGTTCTTC	CASSPSGTGVASSYNEQFF
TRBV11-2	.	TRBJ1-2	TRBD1	TGTGCCAGCAGCTTAGGACAGGGCCACTATGGCTACACCTTC	CASSLGQGHYGYTF
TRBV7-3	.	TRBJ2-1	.	TGTGCCAGCAGCTTTAGTAGCGCCAATTTCAATGAGCAGTTCTTC	CASSFSSANFNEQFF
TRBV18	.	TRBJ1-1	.	TGTGCCAGCTCACCACAAAATCAGGGGAGCACTGAAGCTTTCTTT	CASSPQNQGSTEAFF
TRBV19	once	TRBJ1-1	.	TGTGCCAGTGGCCTAAGACAGAACACTGAAGCTTTCTTT	CASGLRQNTEAFF
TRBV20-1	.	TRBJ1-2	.	TGCAGTGCAACACGTTCCTATGGCTACACCTTC	CSATRSYGYTF
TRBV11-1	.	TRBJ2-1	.	TGTGCCACCGAGTCAGGGAAAGGGAATGAGCAGTTCTTC	CATESGKGNEQFF
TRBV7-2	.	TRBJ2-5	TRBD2	TGTGCCAGCAGCCCCCGGACTAGTGGTGTAGAGACCCAGTACTTC	CASSPRTSGVETQYF
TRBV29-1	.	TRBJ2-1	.	TGCAGCGTCGCCGGGACAAGCCAGCGGGATGAGCAGTTCTTC	CSVAGTSQRDEQFF
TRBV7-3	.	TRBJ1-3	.	TGTGCCAGCAGCCGAGAACCAGGGGCCCCTGGAAACACCATATATTTT	CASSREPGAPGNTIYF
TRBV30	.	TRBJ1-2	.	TGTGCCTGGAGTGTACCTGGGGGTGGCTACACCTTC	CAWSVPGGGYTF
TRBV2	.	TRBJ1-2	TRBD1	TGTGCCAGCAGGGACAGGGCATCCTCCTATGGCTACACCTTC	CASRDRASSYGYTF
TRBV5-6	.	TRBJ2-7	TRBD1	TGTGCCAGCAGCAACCCAGGGGGTAACTACGAGCAGTACTTC	CASSNPGGNYEQYF
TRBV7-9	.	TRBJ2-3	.	TGTGCCAGCAGCTTAATTTCGGGTACGCAGTATTTT	CASSLISGTQYF
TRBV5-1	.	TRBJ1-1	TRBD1	TGCGCCAGCAGCCAGGGGACAGGGTACACTGAAGCTTTCTTT	CASSQGTGYTEAFF